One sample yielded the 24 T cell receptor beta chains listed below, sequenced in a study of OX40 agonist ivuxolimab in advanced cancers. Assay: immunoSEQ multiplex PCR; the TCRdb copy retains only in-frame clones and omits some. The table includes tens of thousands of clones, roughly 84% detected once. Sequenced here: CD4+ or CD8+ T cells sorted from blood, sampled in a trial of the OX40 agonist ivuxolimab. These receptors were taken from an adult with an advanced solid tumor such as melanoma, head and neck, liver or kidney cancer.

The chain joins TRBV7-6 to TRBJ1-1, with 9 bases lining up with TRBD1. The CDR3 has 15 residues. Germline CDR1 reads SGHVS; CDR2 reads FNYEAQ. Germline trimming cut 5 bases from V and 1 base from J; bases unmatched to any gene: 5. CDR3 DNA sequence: TGTGCCAGCAGCCCGAGGACAGGGGCGAACACTGAAGCTTTCTTT. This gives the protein CASSPRTGANTEAFF.

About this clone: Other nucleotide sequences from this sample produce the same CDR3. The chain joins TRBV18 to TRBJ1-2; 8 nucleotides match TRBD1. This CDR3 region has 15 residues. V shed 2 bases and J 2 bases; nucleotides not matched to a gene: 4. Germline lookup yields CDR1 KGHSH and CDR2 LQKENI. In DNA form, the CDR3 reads TGTGCCAGCTCACCAGGCACAGGGGGAAACTATGGCTACACCTTC. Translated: CASSPGTGGNYGYTF.

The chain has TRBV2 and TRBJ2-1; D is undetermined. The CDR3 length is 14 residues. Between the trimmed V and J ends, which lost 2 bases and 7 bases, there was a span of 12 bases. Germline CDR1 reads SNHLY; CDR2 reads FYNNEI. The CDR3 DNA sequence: TGTGCCAGCAGTGAATCGTCAGTGGGGAATGAGCAGTTCTTC. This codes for CASSESSVGNEQFF.

As DNA, the CDR3 is TGTGCCAGCAGCATCCTCCGGACTAGATCGAACACCGGGGAGCTGTTTTTT. Translation gives CASSILRTRSNTGELFF. J is TRBJ2-2 and V is TRBV7-9; TRBD2 agrees at 7 bases. Germline V gene lookup returns CDR1 SEHNR and CDR2 FQNEAQ (reference sequence). V trimming: 5 bases; J trimming: 0 bases; junction bases outside the gene matches: 9. The CDR3 consists of 17 residues.

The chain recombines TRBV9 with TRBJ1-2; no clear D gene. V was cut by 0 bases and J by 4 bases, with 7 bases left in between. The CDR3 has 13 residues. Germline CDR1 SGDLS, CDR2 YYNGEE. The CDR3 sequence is CASSVVERYGYTF. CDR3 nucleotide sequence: TGTGCCAGCAGCGTAGTGGAGCGCTATGGCTACACCTTC.

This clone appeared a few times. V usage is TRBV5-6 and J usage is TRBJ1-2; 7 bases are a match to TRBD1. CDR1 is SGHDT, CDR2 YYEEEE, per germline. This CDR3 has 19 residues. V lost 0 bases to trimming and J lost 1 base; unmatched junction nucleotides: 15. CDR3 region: CASSLERQGQRTRNYGYTF. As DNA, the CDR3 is TGTGCCAGCAGCTTGGAGCGACAGGGACAACGGACGCGTAACTATGGCTACACCTTC.

CDR3 sequence reads: CSARDSYEQYF. In DNA form, the CDR3 reads TGCAGTGCTAGAGATAGTTACGAGCAGTACTTC. The J gene is TRBJ2-7, the V gene TRBV20-1; no clear D. Germline lookup yields CDR1 DFQATT and CDR2 SNEGSKA (reference sequence). The CDR3 loop spans 11 amino acids. Trimming took off 0 bases at V and 4 bases at J, with 4 bases between the two ends.

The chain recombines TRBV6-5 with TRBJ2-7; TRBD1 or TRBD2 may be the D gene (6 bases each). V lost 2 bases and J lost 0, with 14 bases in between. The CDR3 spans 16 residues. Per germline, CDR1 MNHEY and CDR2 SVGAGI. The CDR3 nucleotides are TGTGCCAGCAGTTACGGGGGGCGGGGCAACTCCTACGAGCAGTACTTC. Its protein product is CASSYGGRGNSYEQYF.

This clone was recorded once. The CDR3 DNA reads as TGCAGCGTTAACAGGGCTGGGACTGAAGCTTTCTTT. It translates to CSVNRAGTEAFF. J is TRBJ1-1 and V is TRBV29-1; a weak D match, TRBD1 (6 bases). CDR1 is SQVTM and CDR2 is ANQGSEA in the germline V gene. V was cut by 5 bases and J by 5 bases, with 12 bases left in between. This CDR3 has 12 residues.

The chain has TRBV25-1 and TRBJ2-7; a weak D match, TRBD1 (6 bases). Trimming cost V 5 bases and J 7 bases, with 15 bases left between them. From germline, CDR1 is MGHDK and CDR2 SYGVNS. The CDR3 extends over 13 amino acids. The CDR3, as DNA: TGTGCCAGCAGTAATAACAGGGTGGAAGAGCAGTACTTC. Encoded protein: CASSNNRVEEQYF.

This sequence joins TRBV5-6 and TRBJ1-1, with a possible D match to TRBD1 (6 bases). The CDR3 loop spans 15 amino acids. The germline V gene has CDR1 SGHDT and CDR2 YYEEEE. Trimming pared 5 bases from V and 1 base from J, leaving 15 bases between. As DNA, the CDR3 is TGTGCCAGCAGGCCTTACGTCAGGGGGAACACTGAAGCTTTCTTT. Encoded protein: CASRPYVRGNTEAFF.

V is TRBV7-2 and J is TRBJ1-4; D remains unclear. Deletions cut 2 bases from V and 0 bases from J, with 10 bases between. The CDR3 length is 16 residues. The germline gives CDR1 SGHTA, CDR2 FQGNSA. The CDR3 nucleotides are TGTGCCAGCAGCTTATTGGCACCATCAACTAATGAAAAACTGTTTTTT. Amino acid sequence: CASSLLAPSTNEKLFF.

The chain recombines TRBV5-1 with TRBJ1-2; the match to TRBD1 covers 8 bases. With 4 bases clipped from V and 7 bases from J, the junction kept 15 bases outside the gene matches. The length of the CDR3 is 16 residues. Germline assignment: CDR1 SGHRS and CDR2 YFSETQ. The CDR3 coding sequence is TGCGCCAGCAGCCTCCCCACAGGGGGGAACGATAGTGGCTACACCTTC. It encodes CASSLPTGGNDSGYTF.

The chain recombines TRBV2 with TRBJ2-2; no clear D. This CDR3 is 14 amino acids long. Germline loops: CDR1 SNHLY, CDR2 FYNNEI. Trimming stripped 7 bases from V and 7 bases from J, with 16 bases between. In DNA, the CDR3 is TGTGCCAGCAACAGTGGCTTCAATATCGGGGAGCTGTTTTTT. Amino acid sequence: CASNSGFNIGELFF.

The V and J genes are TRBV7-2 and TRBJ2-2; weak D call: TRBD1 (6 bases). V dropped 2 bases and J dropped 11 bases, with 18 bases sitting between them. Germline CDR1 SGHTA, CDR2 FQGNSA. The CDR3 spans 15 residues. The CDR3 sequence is CASSLLGRGTGELFF. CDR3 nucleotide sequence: TGTGCCAGCAGCTTATTGGGCAGGGGAACAGGAGAGCTGTTTTTT.

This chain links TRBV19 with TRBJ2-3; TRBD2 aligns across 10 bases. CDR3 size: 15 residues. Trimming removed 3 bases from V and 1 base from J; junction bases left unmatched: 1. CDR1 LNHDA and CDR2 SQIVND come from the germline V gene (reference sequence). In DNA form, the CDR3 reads TGTGCCAGTAGTATCCTAGCGGGGGGCACAGATACGCAGTATTTT. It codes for CASSILAGGTDTQYF.

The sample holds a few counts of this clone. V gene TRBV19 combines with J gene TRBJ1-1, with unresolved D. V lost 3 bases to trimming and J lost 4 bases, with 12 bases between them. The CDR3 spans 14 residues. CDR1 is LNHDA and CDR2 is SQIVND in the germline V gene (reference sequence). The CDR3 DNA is TGTGCCAGTAGTATCCCGGTGCGGGGCACTGAAGCTTTCTTT. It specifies CASSIPVRGTEAFF.

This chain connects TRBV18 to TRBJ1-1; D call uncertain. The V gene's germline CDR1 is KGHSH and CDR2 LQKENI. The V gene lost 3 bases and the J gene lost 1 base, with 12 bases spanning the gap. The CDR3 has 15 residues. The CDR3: CASSPAVGRNTEAFF. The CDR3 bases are TGTGCCAGCTCACCCGCAGTTGGGAGGAACACTGAAGCTTTCTTT.

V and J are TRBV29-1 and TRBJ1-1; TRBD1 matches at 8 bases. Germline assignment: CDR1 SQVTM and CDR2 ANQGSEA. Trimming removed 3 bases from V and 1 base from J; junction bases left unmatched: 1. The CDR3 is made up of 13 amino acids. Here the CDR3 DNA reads TGCAGCGTTGAGGACAGGGCGAACACTGAAGCTTTCTTT. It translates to CSVEDRANTEAFF. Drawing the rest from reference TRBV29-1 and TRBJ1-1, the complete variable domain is SAVISQKPSRDICQRGTSLTIQCQVDSQVTMMFWYRQQPGQSLTLIATANQGSEATYESGFVIDKFPISRPNLTFSTLTVSNMSPEDSSIYLCSVEDRANTEAFFGQGTRLTVV.

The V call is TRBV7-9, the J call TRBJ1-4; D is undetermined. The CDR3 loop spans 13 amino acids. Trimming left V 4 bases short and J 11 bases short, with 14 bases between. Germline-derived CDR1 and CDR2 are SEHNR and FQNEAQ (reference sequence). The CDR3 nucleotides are TGTGCCAGCAGCTCAATTCTAGGCGGGAAACTGTTTTTT. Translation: CASSSILGGKLFF.

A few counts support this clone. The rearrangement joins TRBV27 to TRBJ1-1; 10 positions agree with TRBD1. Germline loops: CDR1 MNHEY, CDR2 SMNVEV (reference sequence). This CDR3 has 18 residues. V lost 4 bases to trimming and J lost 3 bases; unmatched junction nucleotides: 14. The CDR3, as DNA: TGTGCCAGCAGTTACGGCCGACAGGGGGCCCGAAGAGACACTGAAGCTTTCTTT. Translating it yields CASSYGRQGARRDTEAFF.

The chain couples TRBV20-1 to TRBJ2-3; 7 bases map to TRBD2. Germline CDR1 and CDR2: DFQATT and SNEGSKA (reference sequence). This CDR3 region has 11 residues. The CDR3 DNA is TGCAGGGGGGGGAACTTGGATACGCAGTATTTT. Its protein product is CRGGNLDTQYF.

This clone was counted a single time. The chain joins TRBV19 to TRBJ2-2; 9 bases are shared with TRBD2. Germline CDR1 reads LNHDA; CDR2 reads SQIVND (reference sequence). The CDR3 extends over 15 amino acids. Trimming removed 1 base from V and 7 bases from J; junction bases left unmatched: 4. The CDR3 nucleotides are TGTGCCAGTAGTATAGGGGGACTAGCTGGCGGGGAGCTGTTTTTT. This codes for CASSIGGLAGGELFF.

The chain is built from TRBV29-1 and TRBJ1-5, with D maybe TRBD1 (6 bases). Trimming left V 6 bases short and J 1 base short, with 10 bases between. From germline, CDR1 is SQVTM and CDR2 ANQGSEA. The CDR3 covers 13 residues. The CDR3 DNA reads TGCAGCGTGTCCCAGGGGAGCAATCAGCCCCAGCATTTT. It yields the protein CSVSQGSNQPQHF. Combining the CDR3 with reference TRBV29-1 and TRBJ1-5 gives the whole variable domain SAVISQKPSRDICQRGTSLTIQCQVDSQVTMMFWYRQQPGQSLTLIATANQGSEATYESGFVIDKFPISRPNLTFSTLTVSNMSPEDSSIYLCSVSQGSNQPQHFGDGTRLSIL.